This TCR beta chain was retrieved from a study of monozygotic twins with inflammatory bowel disease. PCR of TCRalpha and TCRbeta cDNA was nested, with two rounds of around 16 and 10 cycles. TCRdb reworked the 5' RACE reads into one entry per CDR3 protein, no DNA. The specimen's table records approximately 120,000 distinct CDR3 sequences. A note on this clonotype: Its antigen is unidentified.

General study results and limits: Using the inverse Simpson index, IBD patients had lower TCRbeta diversity than healthy co-twins.

The CDR3 is made up of 12 amino acids. From germline, CDR1 is DFQATT and CDR2 SNEGSKA (reference sequence). The chain carries TRBV20-1 and TRBJ2-7. The sequencing sample was made of blood. This receptor was obtained from a human donor with ulcerative colitis or Crohn's disease, or a healthy co-twin of an affected twin (not recorded which). CDR3 sequence: CSARKGPDEQYF.